Below, 28 T cell receptor beta chains from the same sample are listed, as sequenced in a study of shared T cell receptors in the human thymus. The protocol was immunoSEQ multiplex PCR, while the TCRdb copy is restricted to in-frame clones and leaves out a portion. The table lists 650,000 to 950,000 clones, roughly 88% of them singletons, with more than 0.01% in the top ten. The data also belong to a second study, concerning human thymus T cells.

Sequencing used thymocytes. These receptor sequences come from a girl under three years old with a congenital heart defect.

The gene calls are TRBV14 and TRBJ1-1, with 7 bases matching TRBD1. V shed 6 bases, J shed 1 base, and the junction held 5 bases outside the gene matches. CDR1 is SGHDN, CDR2 FVKESK, per germline. The CDR3 extends over 14 amino acids. The CDR3 protein is CASRLRGSNTEAFF. CDR3 nucleotides: TGTGCCAGCAGACTCAGGGGGTCGAACACTGAAGCTTTCTTT.

The chain uses TRBV7-2 and TRBJ2-7, with 8 bases lining up with TRBD2. After removal of 2 bases from V and 2 bases from J, the junction contained 14 bases not matched to a gene. The CDR3 consists of 18 residues. Per germline, CDR1 SGHTA and CDR2 FQGNSA. The CDR3: CASSLRGGNPHPTYEQYF. In DNA form, the CDR3 reads TGTGCCAGCAGCTTACGGGGGGGGAACCCCCATCCCACCTACGAGCAGTACTTC. Supplemented by reference TRBV7-2 and TRBJ2-7, the full variable domain reads GAGVSQSPSNKVTEKGKDVELRCDPISGHTALYWYRQSLGQGLEFLIYFQGNSAPDKSGLPSDRFSAERTGGSVSTLTIQRTQQEDSAVYLCASSLRGGNPHPTYEQYFGPGTRLTVT.

The J gene is TRBJ2-5, the V gene TRBV12-5; 7 bases fit TRBD1. The last part of the DNA fits TRBJ2-7 better; the J call may be wrong. Germline lookup yields CDR1 LGHNT and CDR2 FRNRAP. The CDR3 contains 16 residues. CDR3 amino acids: CASGFLFGQVPYEQYF. The CDR3 coding sequence is TGTGCTAGTGGTTTCCTTTTCGGACAGGTACCCTACGAGCAGTACTTC.

The chain has TRBV15 and TRBJ1-2; TRBD1 is a possible D gene (5 bases). The length of the CDR3 is 13 residues. V gave up 7 bases and J gave up 4 bases, with 13 bases separating them. Germline CDR1 LNHNV, CDR2 YYDKDF (reference sequence). The CDR3 region is CATKRGFFYGYTF. DNA for the CDR3: TGTGCCACCAAAAGGGGATTTTTCTATGGCTACACCTTC. Full variable domain (rest looked up from reference TRBV15 and TRBJ1-2): DAMVIQNPRYQVTQFGKPVTLSCSQTLNHNVMYWYQQKSSQAPKLLFHYYDKDFNNEADTPDNFQSRRPNTSFCFLDIRSPGLGDTAMYLCATKRGFFYGYTFGSGTRLTVV.

The chain combines TRBV27 with TRBJ1-5; weak D call: TRBD1 (5 bases). Germline assignment: CDR1 MNHEY and CDR2 SMNVEV (reference sequence). V shed 3 bases and J shed 0 bases, with 9 bases lying between them. The CDR3 contains 15 residues. The CDR3 DNA sequence: TGTGCCAGCAGTTTGGGACTCAATAGCAATCAGCCCCAGCATTTT. This codes for CASSLGLNSNQPQHF.

This clone occurred once. V gene TRBV18 combines with J gene TRBJ1-5; 8 nucleotides align to TRBD1. Trimming cost V 3 bases and J 7 bases; bases outside gene matches: 8. The CDR3 has 15 residues. Germline V gene data show CDR1 as KGHSH and CDR2 as LQKENI. Written as DNA, the CDR3 is TGTGCCAGCTCACCGGGAGGGACAGGTAACCAGCCCCAGCATTTT. It specifies CASSPGGTGNQPQHF.

The chain has TRBV19 and TRBJ1-2; D remains ambiguous. With 3 bases removed from V and 4 bases from J, the gap between germline ends came to 9 bases. Germline CDR1 LNHDA, CDR2 SQIVND (reference sequence). There are 13 residues in the CDR3. This CDR3 is CASSIQDIYGYTF. The CDR3, as DNA: TGTGCCAGTAGTATCCAGGATATCTATGGCTACACCTTC.

The chain has TRBV4-1 and TRBJ1-5, with D hard to call. V lost 1 base, J lost 4 bases, and 14 bases lay in between. Germline CDR1 and CDR2: MGHRA and YSYEKL. The CDR3 is made up of 16 amino acids. CDR3 in amino acids: CASSQVDGSGNQPQHF. The CDR3 bases are TGCGCCAGCAGCCAAGTGGACGGCTCGGGGAATCAGCCCCAGCATTTT.

The J gene is TRBJ1-5, the V gene TRBV10-3; 7 bases line up with TRBD1. Germline CDR1 and CDR2: ENHRY and SYGVKD. With V trimmed by 2 bases and J by 1 base, 2 bases remained unmatched. CDR3 length: 15 amino acids. CDR3 amino acids: CAISEGQVSNQPQHF. The CDR3 bases are TGTGCCATCAGTGAGGGACAGGTAAGCAATCAGCCCCAGCATTTT.

CDR3 residues: CASSPRVERPNEKLFF. CDR3 sequence (DNA): TGTGCCAGCAGCCCAAGAGTGGAGAGACCCAATGAAAAACTGTTTTTT. The rearrangement joins TRBV9 to TRBJ1-4; D ambiguous. The CDR3 has 16 amino acids. Per germline, CDR1 SGDLS and CDR2 YYNGEE. V dropped 4 bases and J dropped 5 bases, with 18 bases sitting between them.

The J gene is TRBJ2-1, the V gene TRBV4-1; TRBD2 agrees at 10 bases. The CDR3 contains 17 residues. Unmatched junction bases numbered 8, after V lost 0 bases and J lost 6 bases. CDR1 and CDR2 from the germline V gene are MGHRA and YSYEKL. Written as DNA, the CDR3 is TGCGCCAGCAGCCAAGAAGGAGAACTAGCGGGGTTCAATGAGCAGTTCTTC. It yields the protein CASSQEGELAGFNEQFF.

This clone occurred once. CDR3 DNA sequence: TGTGCCAGCACCCGGGGGGCCAACACCGGGGAGCTGTTTTTT. This gives the protein CASTRGANTGELFF. This sequence joins TRBV13 and TRBJ2-2; D is possibly TRBD2 (7 bases). Germline V lookup: CDR1 PRHDT, CDR2 FYEKMQ (reference sequence). The CDR3 totals 14 residues. V was trimmed by 7 bases and J by 2 bases, leaving 11 bases between them.

This chain uses TRBV28 with TRBJ2-3, with D perhaps matching TRBD1 (8 bases). CDR3 length: 15 residues. CDR1 and CDR2 from the germline V gene are MDHEN and SYDVKM. V was clipped by 4 bases and J by 1 base, with 12 bases between them. The CDR3, as DNA: TGTGCCAGCAGTTGGGGGGGACAGGGCACAGATACGCAGTATTTT. Translating gives CASSWGGQGTDTQYF.

In DNA form, the CDR3 reads TGTGCCAGCAGCGACCTACAGGGTATCACCTACGAGCAGTACTTC. Its protein product is CASSDLQGITYEQYF. This chain joins TRBV6-1 and TRBJ2-7, with a weak D call TRBD1 (6 bases). The CDR3 runs 15 residues. CDR1 is MNHNS, CDR2 SASEGT, per germline. V gave up 6 bases and J gave up 2 bases, with 17 bases separating them.

This clone was counted a few times. The V call is TRBV19, the J call TRBJ2-5; D is undetermined. The germline V and J ends were trimmed by 1 base and 1 base, with 4 bases remaining between them. The CDR3 sequence is 13 residues long. Germline V gene sequence: CDR1 LNHDA, CDR2 SQIVND (reference sequence). CDR3: CASSIGPQETQYF. The DNA of the CDR3 is TGTGCCAGTAGTATAGGGCCCCAAGAGACCCAGTACTTC.

The rearrangement uses TRBV28 and TRBJ2-1, with TRBD1 identical over 11 bases. V gave up 3 bases and J gave up 9 bases; unmatched junction bases: 7. Germline V gene lookup returns CDR1 MDHEN and CDR2 SYDVKM. The CDR3 is 15 residues long. CDR3 protein: CASSLDRGPRGEQFF. In DNA form, the CDR3 reads TGTGCCAGCAGTTTGGACAGGGGGCCAAGGGGTGAGCAGTTCTTC.

The chain is built from TRBV7-6 and TRBJ2-7; unclear D gene. The ends were cut back, 3 bases at V and 1 base at J, with 7 bases in the middle. CDR1 is SGHVS, CDR2 FNYEAQ, per germline. This CDR3 region has 13 residues. The CDR3 coding sequence is TGTGCCAGCAGCTTGCGGTTGTCCTACGAGCAGTACTTC. This gives the protein CASSLRLSYEQYF.

This clone was observed a few times. The chain's CDR3 is CASSLVGQGEPQHF. CDR3 in DNA: TGTGCCAGCAGCTTAGTAGGACAGGGGGAGCCCCAGCATTTT. The chain couples TRBV11-3 to TRBJ1-5, with 10 nucleotides matching TRBD1. Germline loops: CDR1 SGHNT, CDR2 YENEEA. With V trimmed by 1 base and J by 8 bases, 2 bases remained unmatched. CDR3 size: 14 residues.

With respect to this clone: The junction departs from the called germline gene at one end, perhaps through a read error. The same CDR3 also results from other DNA sequences found in this sample. The chain is built from TRBV7-9 and TRBJ1-6; possibly TRBD1 for D (5 bases). The CDR3 covers 16 residues. Germline-derived CDR1 and CDR2 are SEHNR and FQNEAQ (reference sequence). CDR3 residues: CASSFWGEILNSPLHF. The CDR3 nucleotides read TGTGCCAGCAGCTTTTGGGGGGAAATATTGAATTCCCCCCTCCACTTT.

This chain links TRBV5-6 with TRBJ1-1, with 8 bases identical to TRBD1. V lost 2 bases, J lost 9 bases, and 18 bases stayed unmatched. Looked up from germline, CDR1 is SGHDT and CDR2 is YYEEEE. The CDR3 length is 17 residues. CDR3 sequence reads: CASSLLRGRGPLNQAFF. The CDR3 DNA is TGTGCCAGCAGCTTACTCAGGGGGCGCGGCCCCCTCAATCAAGCTTTCTTT. Supplemented by reference TRBV5-6 and TRBJ1-1, the full variable domain reads DAGVTQSPTHLIKTRGQQVTLRCSPKSGHDTVSWYQQALGQGPQFIFQYYEEEERQRGNFPDRFSGHQFPNYSSELNVNALLLGDSALYLCASSLLRGRGPLNQAFFGQGTRLTVV.

V usage is TRBV7-2 and J usage is TRBJ1-2; tentatively, D is TRBD1 (6 bases). Trimming pared 0 bases from V and 4 bases from J, leaving 15 bases between. There are 16 residues in the CDR3. Germline V lookup: CDR1 SGHTA, CDR2 FQGNSA. CDR3 sequence (DNA): TGTGCCAGCAGCTTAGCCCTCCAGGGGCTGCTCTATGGCTACACCTTC. Translated: CASSLALQGLLYGYTF.

The rearrangement links TRBV5-1 to TRBJ2-2; D possibly corresponds to TRBD2 (5 bases). The V end was cut by 3 bases, the J end by 6 bases, with 12 bases between. The CDR3 spans 14 residues. Per the germline V gene, CDR1 is SGHRS and CDR2 is YFSETQ. Here the CDR3 DNA reads TGCGCCAGCAGCTACGCCGGCGGGCCCGGGGAGCTGTTTTTT. Translated: CASSYAGGPGELFF.

This clone has more than one count but fewer than ten. This sequence joins TRBV11-2 and TRBJ1-2; no definite D call. In germline, CDR1 is SGHAT, CDR2 FQNNGV. The CDR3 consists of 14 residues. Trimming pared 4 bases from V and 7 bases from J, leaving 16 bases between. As DNA, the CDR3 is TGTGCCAGCAGCTCCCCGGCGGCGGGTGGTGGCTACACCTTC. It encodes CASSSPAAGGGYTF.

The V and J genes are TRBV28 and TRBJ1-3; 7 positions match TRBD1. CDR3 length: 14 residues. Unmatched junction bases numbered 6, after V lost 6 bases and J lost 4 bases. Germline V gene sequence: CDR1 MDHEN, CDR2 SYDVKM. The CDR3 protein is CASSHRGAGNTIYF. The CDR3 region has the DNA TGTGCCAGCAGCCACAGGGGAGCGGGAAACACCATATATTTT. The full variable domain, completed using reference TRBV28 and TRBJ1-3, is DVKVTQSSRYLVKRTGEKVFLECVQDMDHENMFWYRQDPGLGLRLIYFSYDVKMKEKGDIPEGYSVSREKKERFSLILESASTNQTSMYLCASSHRGAGNTIYFGEGSWLTVV.

V and J are TRBV6-1 and TRBJ1-5, with D possibly TRBD1 on 6 matching bases. Per the germline V gene, CDR1 is MNHNS and CDR2 is SASEGT. Trimming stripped 11 bases from V and 3 bases from J, with 14 bases between. The length of the CDR3 is 13 residues. CDR3 sequence: CALSGGPNQPQHF. The CDR3 DNA reads TGTGCCTTAAGCGGGGGCCCCAATCAGCCCCAGCATTTT.

The chain joins TRBV9 to TRBJ1-1; the D gene is possibly TRBD1 (5 bases). V lost 0 bases and J 11 bases, leaving 23 bases between the germline ends. The CDR3 is 16 amino acids. Germline V lookup: CDR1 SGDLS, CDR2 YYNGEE. The CDR3 loop reads CASSVGSLCQGMGAFF. The CDR3 nucleotides read TGTGCCAGCAGCGTAGGATCCCTCTGTCAGGGTATGGGGGCTTTCTTT.

The genes are TRBV29-1 and TRBJ2-1, with 7 bases matching TRBD1. This CDR3 comprises 14 residues. The germline CDR1 and CDR2 sequences are SQVTM and ANQGSEA. V lost 8 bases, J lost 8 bases, and 15 bases stayed unmatched. CDR3 DNA: TGCAGCCAATTTTCGCAGGGGGTATCCGATGAGCAGTTCTTC. Encoded protein: CSQFSQGVSDEQFF.

The chain has TRBV7-9 and TRBJ2-1; 8 bases are a match to TRBD1. This CDR3 contains 18 residues. Germline loops: CDR1 SEHNR, CDR2 FQNEAQ (reference sequence). Losses at the gene ends were 3 bases for V and 2 bases for J; bases not matched to a gene: 12. The CDR3 sequence is CASSFRTGQPTAYNEQFF. CDR3 bases: TGTGCCAGCAGCTTTAGGACAGGGCAACCCACGGCCTACAATGAGCAGTTCTTC.